This T cell receptor beta chain was recovered during a study of blood T cell repertoires in COVID-19. Participants were aged about 18 to 100 years, lived in 24 US areas, and enrolled virtually. Participant reports of clinical history set cohort assignment. The table came from immunoSEQ multiplex PCR; TCRdb's copy has only in-frame clones and leaves some out. This table has about 220,000 clones, around 91% appearing once. This TCR was sampled from a woman aged 18-29 years in a cohort exposed to, infected with or recovered from COVID-19 (not recorded which). Material for sequencing was PBMCs or T cells enriched from blood (not recorded which).

The CDR3 region is CASSLTGAADTQYF. Here the CDR3 DNA reads TGCGCCAGCAGCCTGACAGGGGCGGCAGATACGCAGTATTTT. The chain recombines TRBV5-1 with TRBJ2-3, with 8 positions matching TRBD1. V lost 4 bases to trimming and J lost 4 bases; unmatched junction nucleotides: 5. The length of the CDR3 is 14 residues. CDR1 SGHRS and CDR2 YFSETQ come from the germline V gene.